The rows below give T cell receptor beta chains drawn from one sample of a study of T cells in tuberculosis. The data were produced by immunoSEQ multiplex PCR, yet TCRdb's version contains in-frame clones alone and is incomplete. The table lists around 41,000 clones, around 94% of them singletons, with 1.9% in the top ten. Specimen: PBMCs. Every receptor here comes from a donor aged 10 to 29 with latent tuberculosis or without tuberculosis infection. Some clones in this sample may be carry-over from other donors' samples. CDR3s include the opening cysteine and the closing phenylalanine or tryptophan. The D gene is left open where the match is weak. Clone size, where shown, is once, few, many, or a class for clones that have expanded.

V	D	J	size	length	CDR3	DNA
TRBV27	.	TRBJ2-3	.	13	CASSLWGADTQYF	TGTGCCAGCAGTTTATGGGGGGCAGATACGCAGTATTTT
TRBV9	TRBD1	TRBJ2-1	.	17	CASSEGRGQGALNEQFF	TGTGCCAGCAGCGAGGGGCGGGGACAGGGGGCTTTAAATGAGCAGTTCTTC
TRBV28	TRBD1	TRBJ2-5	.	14	CASSPGTGVETQYF	TGTGCCAGCAGTCCAGGGACAGGGGTAGAGACCCAGTACTTC
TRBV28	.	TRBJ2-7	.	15	CASSLRLQSWYEQYF	TGTGCCAGCAGTTTACGGCTACAGAGCTGGTACGAGCAGTACTTC
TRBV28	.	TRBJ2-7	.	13	CASSFGGLYEQYF	TGTGCCAGCAGTTTTGGGGGGTTGTACGAGCAGTACTTC
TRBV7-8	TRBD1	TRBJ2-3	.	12	CASSLADRTQYF	TGTGCCAGCAGCTTAGCGGACAGGACGCAGTATTTT
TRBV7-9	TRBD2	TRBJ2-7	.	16	CASSPSSGGGTYEQYF	TGTGCCAGCAGCCCCTCCTCTGGCGGGGGTACCTACGAGCAGTACTTC
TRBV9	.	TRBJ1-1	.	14	CASSPRDSNTEAFF	TGTGCCAGCAGCCCTCGGGACTCGAATACTGAAGCTTTCTTT
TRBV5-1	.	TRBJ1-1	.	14	CASITPRVNTEAFF	TGCGCCAGCATAACCCCCAGGGTGAACACTGAAGCTTTCTTT
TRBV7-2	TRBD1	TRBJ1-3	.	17	CASSLWGQKYTGNTIYF	TGTGCCAGCAGCCTCTGGGGACAGAAATATACTGGAAACACCATATATTTT
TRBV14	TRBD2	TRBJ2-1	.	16	CASSLISSGRYNEQFF	TGTGCCAGCAGCTTAATTTCCAGCGGGAGGTACAATGAGCAGTTCTTC
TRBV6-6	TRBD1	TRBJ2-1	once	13	CASSYGTETEQFF	TGTGCCAGCAGTTATGGGACAGAAACCGAGCAGTTCTTC
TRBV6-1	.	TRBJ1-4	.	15	CASSEKPGRSEKLFF	TGTGCCAGCAGTGAAAAACCAGGGCGAAGCGAAAAACTGTTTTTT
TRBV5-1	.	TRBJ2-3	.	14	CASSLDPAADTQYF	TGCGCCAGCAGCTTGGACCCCGCGGCAGATACGCAGTATTTT
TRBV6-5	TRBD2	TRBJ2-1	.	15	CASAPGLALNNEQFF	TGTGCCAGCGCTCCGGGACTAGCGCTGAACAATGAGCAGTTCTTC
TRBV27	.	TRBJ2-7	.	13	CASSYASTYEQYF	TGTGCCAGCAGTTATGCATCTACCTACGAGCAGTACTTC
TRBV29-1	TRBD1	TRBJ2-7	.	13	CSVAGTGNHEQYF	TGCAGCGTCGCCGGGACAGGTAACCACGAGCAGTACTTC
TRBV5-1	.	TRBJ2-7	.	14	CASSNGGPPYEQYF	TGCGCCAGTTCTAACGGGGGGCCCCCCTACGAGCAGTACTTC
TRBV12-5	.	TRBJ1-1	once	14	CASGFADSHTEAFF	TGTGCTAGTGGTTTCGCGGACAGTCACACTGAAGCTTTCTTT
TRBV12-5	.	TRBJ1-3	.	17	CASGLFLGGTSGNTIYF	TGTGCTAGTGGTTTGTTTTTGGGGGGAACCTCTGGAAACACCATATATTTT
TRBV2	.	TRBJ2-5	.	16	CASSGFQGGTQETQYF	TGTGCCAGCAGTGGTTTTCAGGGGGGAACACAAGAGACCCAGTACTTC
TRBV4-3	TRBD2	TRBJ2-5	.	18	CASSQDLARASGKETQYF	TGCGCCAGCAGCCAAGATCTCGCCAGGGCTAGCGGGAAAGAGACCCAGTACTTC
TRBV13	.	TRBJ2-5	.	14	CASSQKILQETQYF	TGTGCCAGCAGCCAGAAGATCCTCCAAGAGACCCAGTACTTC
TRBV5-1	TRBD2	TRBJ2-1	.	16	CASSPTGTSGRYEQFF	TGCGCCAGCAGCCCAACCGGGACTAGCGGGAGATATGAGCAGTTCTTC
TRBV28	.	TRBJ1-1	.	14	CASSLLTGQAEAFF	TGTGCCAGCAGTTTATTGACAGGTCAAGCTGAAGCTTTCTTT
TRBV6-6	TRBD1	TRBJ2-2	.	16	CASRPQGAVNTGELFF	TGTGCCAGCAGACCCCAGGGGGCTGTGAACACCGGGGAGCTGTTTTTT
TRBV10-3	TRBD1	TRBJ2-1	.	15	CAISVRGGEYNEQFF	TGTGCCATCAGTGTACGAGGGGGCGAATACAATGAGCAGTTCTTC
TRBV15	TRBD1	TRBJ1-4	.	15	CATSRWTGDREKLFF	TGTGCCACCAGCAGATGGACAGGGGATCGAGAAAAACTGTTTTTT
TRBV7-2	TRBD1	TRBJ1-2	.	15	CASSLYRGADYGYTF	TGTGCCAGCAGCTTATACAGGGGAGCGGACTATGGCTACACCTTC
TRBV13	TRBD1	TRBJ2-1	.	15	CASSSGTGTIEEQFF	TGTGCCAGCAGCTCCGGGACAGGGACTATTGAGGAGCAGTTCTTC
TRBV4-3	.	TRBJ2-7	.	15	CASSQDRSTPYEQYF	TGCGCCAGCAGCCAAGATAGGAGTACCCCCTACGAGCAGTACTTC
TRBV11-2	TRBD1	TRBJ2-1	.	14	CASSSLTGYNEQFF	TGTGCCAGCAGCTCGCTGACAGGGTATAATGAGCAGTTCTTC
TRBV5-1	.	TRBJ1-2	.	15	CASSLVQGTNYGYTF	TGCGCCAGCAGCTTGGTCCAGGGCACTAACTATGGCTACACCTTC
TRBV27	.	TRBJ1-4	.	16	CASSSRRGGGNEKLFF	TGTGCCAGCAGTTCCCGTCGGGGGGGCGGGAATGAAAAACTGTTTTTT
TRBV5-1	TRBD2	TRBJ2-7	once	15	CASSPASGTSYEQYF	TGCGCCAGCAGCCCAGCTAGCGGGACTTCCTACGAGCAGTACTTC
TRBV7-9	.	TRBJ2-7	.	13	CASRGESEPEQYF	TGTGCCAGCAGGGGTGAGAGCGAACCCGAGCAGTACTTC
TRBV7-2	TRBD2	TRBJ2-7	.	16	CASSAKRTSGRDEQYF	TGTGCCAGCAGCGCGAAACGGACTAGCGGGAGAGACGAGCAGTACTTC
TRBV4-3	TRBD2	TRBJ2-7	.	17	CASSQDGTSGSTYEQYF	TGCGCCAGCAGCCAAGACGGGACTAGCGGGAGTACCTACGAGCAGTACTTC
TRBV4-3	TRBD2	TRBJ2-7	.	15	CASSQERTSGYEQYF	TGCGCCAGCAGCCAGGAAAGGACTAGCGGATACGAGCAGTACTTC
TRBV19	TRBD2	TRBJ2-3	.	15	CASSRAGGKSDTQYF	TGTGCCAGTAGTAGGGCGGGAGGGAAATCAGATACGCAGTATTTT
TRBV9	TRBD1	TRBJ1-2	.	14	CASSTGGLLGGYTF	TGTGCCAGCAGCACAGGGGGATTACTGGGAGGCTACACCTTC
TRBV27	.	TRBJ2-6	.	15	CASSGRGPGANVLTF	TGTGCCAGCAGTGGAAGGGGCCCTGGGGCCAACGTCCTGACTTTC
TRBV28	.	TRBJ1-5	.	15	CASSSPGSRDQPQHF	TGTGCCAGCAGTTCTCCCGGGTCCAGGGATCAGCCCCAGCATTTT
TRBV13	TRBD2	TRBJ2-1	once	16	CASSFGREGRDNEQFF	TGTGCCAGCAGCTTCGGACGGGAGGGCCGAGACAATGAGCAGTTCTTC
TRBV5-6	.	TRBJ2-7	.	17	CASSLGFGQGNSYEQYF	TGTGCCAGCAGCTTGGGTTTCGGGCAGGGGAACTCCTACGAGCAGTACTTC
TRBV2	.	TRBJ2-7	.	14	CAIPKDRDSYEQYF	TGTGCCATCCCCAAGGACAGAGATTCCTACGAGCAGTACTTC
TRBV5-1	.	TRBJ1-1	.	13	CASSSQGNTEAFF	TGCGCCAGCTCCTCTCAGGGGAACACTGAAGCTTTCTTT
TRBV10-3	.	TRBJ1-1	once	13	CAISETGNTEAFF	TGTGCCATCAGTGAGACAGGGAACACTGAAGCTTTCTTT
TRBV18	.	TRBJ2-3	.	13	CASSLRSTDTQYF	TGTGCCAGCTCACTCAGGAGCACAGATACGCAGTATTTT